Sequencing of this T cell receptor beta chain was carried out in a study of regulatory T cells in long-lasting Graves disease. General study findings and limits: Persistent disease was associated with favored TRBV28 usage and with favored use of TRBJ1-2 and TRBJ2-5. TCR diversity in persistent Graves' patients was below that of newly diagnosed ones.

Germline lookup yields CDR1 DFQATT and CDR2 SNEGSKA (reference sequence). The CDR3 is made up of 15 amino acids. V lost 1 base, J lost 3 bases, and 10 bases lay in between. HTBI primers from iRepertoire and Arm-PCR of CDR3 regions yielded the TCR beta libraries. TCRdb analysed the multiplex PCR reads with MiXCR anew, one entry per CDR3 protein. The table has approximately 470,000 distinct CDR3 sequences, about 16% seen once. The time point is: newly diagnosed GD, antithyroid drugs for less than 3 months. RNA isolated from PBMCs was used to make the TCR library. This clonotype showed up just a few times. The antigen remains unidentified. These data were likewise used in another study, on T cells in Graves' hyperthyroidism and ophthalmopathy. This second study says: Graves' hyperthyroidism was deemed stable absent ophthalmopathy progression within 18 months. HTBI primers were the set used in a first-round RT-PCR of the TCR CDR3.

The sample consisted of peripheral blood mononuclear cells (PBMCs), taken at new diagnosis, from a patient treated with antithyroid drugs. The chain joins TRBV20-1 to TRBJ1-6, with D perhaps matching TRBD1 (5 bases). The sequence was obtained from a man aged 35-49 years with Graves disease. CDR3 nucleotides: TGCAGTGCTAGAGTTACGACAGACTATAATTCACCCCTCCACTTT. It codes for CSARVTTDYNSPLHF.